A selection of T cell receptor beta chains follows, all from one sample in a study of T cells expressing NK-cell markers. No DNA is given; TCRdb re-called the 5' RACE reads and lists each CDR3 protein once. The sample is made up of about 260,000 distinct CDR3 sequences, and the top ten hold around 0.42% of it. Sequenced: blood T cells: a sorted CD56 or NKG2C T cell subset, CD4+ or CD8+ T cells, or bulk PBMC T cells (not recorded which). The receptors were gathered from a young man in good health. Each CDR3 is given with its conserved first and last residue.

J	length	V	CDR3
TRBJ2-1	13	TRBV5-6	CASSSVQGGEQFF
TRBJ2-2	13	TRBV7-9	CASSSWTSGELFF
TRBJ2-5	13	TRBV7-2	CASSGSQGQTQYF
TRBJ2-1	16	TRBV3-1	CASSQGLAGVYNEQFF
TRBJ2-2	15	TRBV25-1	CASKELAGETGELFF
TRBJ2-3	14	TRBV24-1	CATSDRSGTDTQYF
TRBJ1-1	14	TRBV20-1	CSARDRGVNTEAFF
TRBJ2-1	13	TRBV30	CAWQTSGRWEQFF
TRBJ2-2	13	TRBV24-1	CATSAENTGELFF
TRBJ2-3	15	TRBV6-5	CASSQGQLRTDTQYF
TRBJ1-2	13	TRBV29-1	CSVELGGGYGYTF
TRBJ2-2	14	TRBV20-1	CSARDLRETGELFF
TRBJ1-3	15	TRBV12-3/TRBV12-4	CASSLAGRSGNTIYF
TRBJ1-5	16	TRBV12-3/TRBV12-4	CASSSGQAYSNQPQHF
TRBJ2-5	14	TRBV29-1	CSVVPGTSPETQYF
TRBJ2-5	14	TRBV9	CASSGPGAQETQYF
TRBJ2-2	15	TRBV5-1	CASRVFSSQTGELFF
TRBJ2-3	16	TRBV13	CASSLNVAGVRDTQYF
TRBJ2-1	12	TRBV29-1	CSGLGLTGEQFF
TRBJ2-3	13	TRBV11-2	CASSLLQADTQYF
TRBJ2-5	13	TRBV5-1	CASSAGARETQYF
TRBJ1-5	15	TRBV18	CASSPLGQGLQPQHF
TRBJ2-2	15	TRBV18	CASLPADRVTGELFF
TRBJ1-3	14	TRBV29-1	CSADPLGGGNTIYF
TRBJ2-1	13	TRBV2	CASRPEVFNEQFF
TRBJ2-1	15	TRBV20-1	CSALAGKSSYNEQFF
TRBJ2-1	16	TRBV18	CASSPTGTVPRNEQFF
TRBJ2-1	13	TRBV20-1	CSANRGSPNEQFF